This is a list of T cell receptor beta chains from one sample in a study of glioma-infiltrating T cells. Each CDR3 protein gets one entry after TCRdb re-called the multiplex PCR reads with MiXCR. This sample carries some 110,000 distinct CDR3 sequences, more than 20% of them seen once, and the ten largest clones take over 12%. The sample was glioma tissue, nonneoplastic brain tissue, or PBMCs (not recorded which). The source is a human donor with low-grade glioma or glioblastoma, undergoing nonglioma brain surgery, or in good health (not recorded which). The CDR3 runs from the conserved cysteine through the conserved F or W. The order of the fields is J gene, clone size, V gene, D gene, CDR3 DNA, CDR3 protein. A D gene is named only where the DNA matches it firmly. Expanded clones get a size class; other rows say once, few or many, or leave the size out.

J: TRBJ1-2
size: many
V: TRBV20-1
D: NA
DNA: TGCAGTGCTAGACAATTTTTCAAGGGGGGCGACTATGGCTACACCTTC
CDR3: CSARQFFKGGDYGYTF

J: TRBJ1-3
size: few
V: TRBV18
D: NA
DNA: TGTGCCAGCTCACCATCCCAAAAGGGAAACACCATATATTTT
CDR3: CASSPSQKGNTIYF

J: TRBJ2-1
size: NA
V: TRBV12-3/TRBV12-4
D: NA
DNA: TGTGCCAGCAGTTTAGAAGGGACCCCCAATGAGCAGTTCTTC
CDR3: CASSLEGTPNEQFF

J: TRBJ2-2
size: NA
V: TRBV11-2
D: NA
DNA: TGTGCCAGCAGCGAAAGAGCTATCGGGGAGCTGTTTTTT
CDR3: CASSERAIGELFF

J: TRBJ1-1
size: few
V: TRBV29-1
D: NA
DNA: TGCAGCGTGGCGAGGACACCGGGAAACACTGAAGCTTTCTTT
CDR3: CSVARTPGNTEAFF

J: TRBJ2-3
size: many
V: TRBV5-1
D: NA
DNA: TGCGCCAGCCGCTGGTCTCCGTACACAGATACGCAGTATTTT
CDR3: CASRWSPYTDTQYF

J: TRBJ1-3
size: few
V: TRBV7-9
D: NA
DNA: TGTGCCAGCAGCTGGAGTCGGGGGATTGGAAACACCATATATTTT
CDR3: CASSWSRGIGNTIYF

J: TRBJ2-3
size: many
V: TRBV5-1
D: NA
DNA: TGCGCCAGCAGGCGCACTAGTGAAGATACGCAGTATTTT
CDR3: CASRRTSEDTQYF

J: TRBJ1-3
size: many
V: TRBV7-2
D: NA
DNA: TGTGCCAGCAGCCCCCCGGGCAGCCTTGGAAACACCATATATTTT
CDR3: CASSPPGSLGNTIYF

J: TRBJ1-1
size: many
V: TRBV2
D: NA
DNA: TGTGCCAGCAGCGATAGTATTAACACTGAAGCTTTCTTT
CDR3: CASSDSINTEAFF

J: TRBJ2-1
size: many
V: TRBV7-6
D: TRBD2
DNA: TGTGCCAGCAGCTCAAGACCGGGAGGAGACCGCTCCTACAATGAGCAGTTCTTC
CDR3: CASSSRPGGDRSYNEQFF

J: TRBJ2-7
size: many
V: TRBV6-1
D: TRBD2
DNA: TGTGCCAGCAGCCTCACTAGCGGCGAGCAGTACTTC
CDR3: CASSLTSGEQYF

J: TRBJ2-5
size: NA
V: TRBV30
D: NA
DNA: TGTGCCAGTAAGGCGGGGGCCCAAGAGACCCAGTACTTC
CDR3: CASKAGAQETQYF

J: TRBJ2-1
size: NA
V: TRBV19
D: TRBD2
DNA: TGTGCCAGTAGTATCGAGCGGGGGAGGAACAATGAGCAGTTCTTC
CDR3: CASSIERGRNNEQFF

J: TRBJ2-7
size: many
V: TRBV6-1
D: TRBD2
DNA: TGTGCCAGCAGTCCTATCGGACTAGCGGGATCGGTAGGGCAGTACTTC
CDR3: CASSPIGLAGSVGQYF

J: TRBJ2-7
size: NA
V: TRBV29-1
D: NA
DNA: TGCAGCGTTGAAGGGTCCTCCTACCAGCAGTACTTC
CDR3: CSVEGSSYQQYF

J: TRBJ2-1
size: few
V: TRBV9
D: TRBD2
DNA: TGTGCCAGCAGCCTTAGGGTCTCTAGCGGGAGGGCCGATTACAATGAGCAGTTCTTC
CDR3: CASSLRVSSGRADYNEQFF

J: TRBJ2-3
size: few
V: TRBV5-1
D: NA
DNA: TGCGCCAGCAGCGGCGGACCTAGCACAGATACGCAGTATTTT
CDR3: CASSGGPSTDTQYF

J: TRBJ2-5
size: few
V: TRBV11-2
D: NA
DNA: TGTGCCAGCAGCTCCCTGGGTATCCAGTACTTC
CDR3: CASSSLGIQYF

J: TRBJ2-3
size: many
V: TRBV5-1
D: TRBD2
DNA: TGCGCCAGCAGGAGGACTAGCGGCACAGATACGCAGTATTTT
CDR3: CASRRTSGTDTQYF

J: TRBJ2-7
size: many
V: TRBV4-1
D: NA
DNA: TGCGCCAGCAGCCACTTCAGGGGCAGCTCCTACGAGCAGTACTTC
CDR3: CASSHFRGSSYEQYF

J: TRBJ1-1
size: many
V: TRBV7-2
D: NA
DNA: TGTGCCAGCAGCCCTATTGGGGGGGAAGGCACTGAAGCTTTCTTT
CDR3: CASSPIGGEGTEAFF

J: TRBJ2-7
size: many
V: TRBV6-1
D: TRBD1
DNA: TGTGCCAGCAGTTGGGGGACAGGGGGCGGCTACGAGCAGTACTTC
CDR3: CASSWGTGGGYEQYF

J: TRBJ1-5
size: NA
V: TRBV6-1
D: NA
DNA: TGTGCCAGCAGCCTGTCCGAAGGTAGCAATAAGCCCCAGCATTTT
CDR3: CASSLSEGSNKPQHF

J: TRBJ1-2
size: many
V: TRBV18
D: NA
DNA: TGTGCCAGCTCATCCACTATTAACTATGGCTACACCTTC
CDR3: CASSSTINYGYTF

J: TRBJ2-7
size: many
V: TRBV6-1
D: NA
DNA: TGTGCCAGCAGTTCGGGACCATCAATCGAGCAGTACTTC
CDR3: CASSSGPSIEQYF

J: TRBJ2-7
size: many
V: TRBV28
D: NA
DNA: TGTGCCAGCAGATATAACCGGGGCGAGCAGTACTTC
CDR3: CASRYNRGEQYF

J: TRBJ2-7
size: few
V: TRBV12-3/TRBV12-4
D: TRBD2
DNA: TGTGCCAGCAGTTCCTTACTAGCGGGTATGAACGAGCAGTACTTC
CDR3: CASSSLLAGMNEQYF

J: TRBJ2-7
size: many
V: TRBV28
D: TRBD1
DNA: TGTGCCAGCAGTTATGGACAGGATTACGAGCAGTACTTC
CDR3: CASSYGQDYEQYF

J: TRBJ1-1
size: many
V: TRBV7-2
D: NA
DNA: TGTGCCAGCAGCTTACGGGTGGGGGACACTGAAGCTTTCTTT
CDR3: CASSLRVGDTEAFF

J: TRBJ2-1
size: many
V: TRBV6-1
D: TRBD2
DNA: TGTGCCAGCAGACCACTCGGGCTAGCGGGTTATAATGAGCAGTTCTTC
CDR3: CASRPLGLAGYNEQFF

J: TRBJ1-2
size: NA
V: TRBV12-3/TRBV12-4
D: NA
DNA: TGTGCCGGCAGTTTAGGACAGAACTATGGCTACACCTTC
CDR3: CAGSLGQNYGYTF

J: TRBJ2-1
size: many
V: TRBV27
D: NA
DNA: TGTGCCAGCAGTTTAAGGACGGACTACAATGAGCAGTTCTTC
CDR3: CASSLRTDYNEQFF

J: TRBJ2-2
size: many
V: TRBV6-1
D: NA
DNA: TGTGCCAGCAACCCCGGGACGGCGAACACCGGGGAGCTGTTTTTT
CDR3: CASNPGTANTGELFF

J: TRBJ2-3
size: NA
V: TRBV29-1
D: NA
DNA: TGCAGCGTTGAAGAAGAACTCACAGCTTACACAGATACGCAGTATTTT
CDR3: CSVEEELTAYTDTQYF

J: TRBJ1-1
size: many
V: TRBV7-9
D: NA
DNA: TGTGCCAGCAGCTTAACATTGAACACTGAAGCTTTCTTT
CDR3: CASSLTLNTEAFF

J: TRBJ2-7
size: NA
V: TRBV14
D: NA
DNA: TGTGCCAGCAGCCAGGGTACAGGACCCTACGAGCAGTACTTC
CDR3: CASSQGTGPYEQYF

J: TRBJ1-1
size: many
V: TRBV7-9
D: NA
DNA: TGTGCCAGCAGCTTAGGTAGGGGGTACGAGAACACTGAAGCTTTCTTT
CDR3: CASSLGRGYENTEAFF

J: TRBJ2-5
size: many
V: TRBV7-9
D: TRBD2
DNA: TGTGCCAGCAGCTCCCGCCGGGGACTAGCGGGAGTGGTGACCCAGTACTTC
CDR3: CASSSRRGLAGVVTQYF

J: TRBJ1-2
size: many
V: TRBV10-3
D: NA
DNA: TGTGCCAGTACTGATGGAGCTAACTATGGCTACACCTTC
CDR3: CASTDGANYGYTF

J: TRBJ2-2
size: NA
V: TRBV4-3
D: NA
DNA: TGCGCCAGCATCTCAGGCGCCGGGGAGCTGTTTTTT
CDR3: CASISGAGELFF

J: TRBJ2-7
size: many
V: TRBV20-1
D: NA
DNA: TGCAGTGCCCAACGGTCCTACGAGCAGTACTTC
CDR3: CSAQRSYEQYF

J: TRBJ1-1
size: many
V: TRBV7-9
D: NA
DNA: TGTGCCAGCAGCTTGCCTACCGTTGAAGCTTTCTTT
CDR3: CASSLPTVEAFF

J: TRBJ2-1
size: many
V: TRBV4-3
D: NA
DNA: TGCGCCAGCAGCCAAGATCAGGACGGCCTCAATGAGCAGTTCTTC
CDR3: CASSQDQDGLNEQFF

J: TRBJ2-2
size: many
V: TRBV6-1
D: NA
DNA: TGTGCCAGCAGTTTTAGCAGCACCGGGGAGCTGTTTTTT
CDR3: CASSFSSTGELFF

J: TRBJ1-2
size: many
V: TRBV15
D: NA
DNA: TGTGCCACCAGCAGAGATAGGGACCCGGGCTATGGCTACACCTTC
CDR3: CATSRDRDPGYGYTF

J: TRBJ1-3
size: many
V: TRBV6-6
D: TRBD1
DNA: TGTGCCAGCAGTTACTATTCGTCAGGGGGCCATTGGAACACCATATATTTT
CDR3: CASSYYSSGGHWNTIYF

J: TRBJ2-1
size: many
V: TRBV27
D: TRBD2
DNA: TGTGCCAGCAGTTTGACTAGCGGGAGATATGAGCAGTTCTTC
CDR3: CASSLTSGRYEQFF

J: TRBJ2-2
size: few
V: TRBV14
D: NA
DNA: TGTGCCAGCAGCCAAGTGGGCGGCCGGAGCACCGGGGAGCTGTTTTTT
CDR3: CASSQVGGRSTGELFF